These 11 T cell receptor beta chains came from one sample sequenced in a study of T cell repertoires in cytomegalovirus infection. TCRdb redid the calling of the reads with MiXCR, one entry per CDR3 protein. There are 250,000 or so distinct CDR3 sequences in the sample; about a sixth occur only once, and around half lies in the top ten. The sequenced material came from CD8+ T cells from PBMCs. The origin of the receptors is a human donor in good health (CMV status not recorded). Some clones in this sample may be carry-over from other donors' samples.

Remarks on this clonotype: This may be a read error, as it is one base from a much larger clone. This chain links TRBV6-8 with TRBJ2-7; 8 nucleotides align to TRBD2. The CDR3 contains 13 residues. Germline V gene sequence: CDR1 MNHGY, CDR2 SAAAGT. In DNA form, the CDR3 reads TGTCCCAGCAGTTCGGGACTAGCCTACGAGCAGTACTTC. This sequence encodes CPSSSGLAYEQYF.

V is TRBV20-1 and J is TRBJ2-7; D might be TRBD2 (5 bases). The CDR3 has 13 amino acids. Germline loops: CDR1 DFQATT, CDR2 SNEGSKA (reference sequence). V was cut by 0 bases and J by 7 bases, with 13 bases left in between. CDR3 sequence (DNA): TGCAGTGCTAGAGATGCCCCTCCGGGGGAGCAGTACTTC. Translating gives CSARDAPPGEQYF.

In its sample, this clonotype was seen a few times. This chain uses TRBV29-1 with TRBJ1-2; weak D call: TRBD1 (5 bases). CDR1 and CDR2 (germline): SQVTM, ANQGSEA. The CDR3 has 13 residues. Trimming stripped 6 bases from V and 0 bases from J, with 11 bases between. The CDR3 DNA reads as TGCAGCGTCCTCAGGGATTCTAACTATGGCTACACCTTC. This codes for CSVLRDSNYGYTF.

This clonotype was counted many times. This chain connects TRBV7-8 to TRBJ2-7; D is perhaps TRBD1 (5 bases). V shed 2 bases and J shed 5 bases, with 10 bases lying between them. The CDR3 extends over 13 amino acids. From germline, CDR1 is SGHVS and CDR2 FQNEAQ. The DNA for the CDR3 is TGTGCCAGCAGCTTACTCACCAGGGACGAGCAGTACTTC. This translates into CASSLLTRDEQYF.

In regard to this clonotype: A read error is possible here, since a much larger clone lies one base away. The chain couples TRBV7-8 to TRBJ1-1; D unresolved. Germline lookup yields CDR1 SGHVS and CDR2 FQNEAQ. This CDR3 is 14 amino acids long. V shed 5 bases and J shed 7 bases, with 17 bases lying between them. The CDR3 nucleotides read TGTGCCAGCAGCCCGTCGGCCATTATCCTTGAAGCTTTCTTT. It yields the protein CASSPSAIILEAFF.

CDR3 in DNA: TGTGCCAGCAGTTACGCCCCGGGCCGTAGCAATCAGCCCCAGCATTTT. Amino acid sequence: CASSYAPGRSNQPQHF. The genes are TRBV6-6 and TRBJ1-5; no clear D gene. The CDR3 sequence is 16 residues long. Between the trimmed V and J ends, which lost 2 bases and 0 bases, there was a span of 11 bases. In germline, CDR1 is MNHNY, CDR2 SVGAGI (reference sequence).

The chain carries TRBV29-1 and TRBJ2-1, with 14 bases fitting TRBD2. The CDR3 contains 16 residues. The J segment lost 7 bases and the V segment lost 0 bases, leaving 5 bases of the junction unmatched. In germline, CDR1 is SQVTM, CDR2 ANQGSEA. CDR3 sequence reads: CSVEDWTSGGLNEQFF. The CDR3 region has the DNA TGCAGCGTTGAAGATTGGACTAGCGGGGGGTTGAATGAGCAGTTCTTC.

CDR3 protein: CASSSAQQGVGVEQYF. In DNA, the CDR3 is TGTGCCAGCAGCTCAGCCCAACAGGGGGTAGGAGTCGAGCAGTACTTC. V gene TRBV7-9 combines with J gene TRBJ2-7; 8 nucleotides agree with TRBD1. CDR3 size: 16 residues. The V gene's germline CDR1 is SEHNR and CDR2 FQNEAQ (reference sequence). J lost 6 bases, V lost 4 bases, and 14 bases had no gene match.

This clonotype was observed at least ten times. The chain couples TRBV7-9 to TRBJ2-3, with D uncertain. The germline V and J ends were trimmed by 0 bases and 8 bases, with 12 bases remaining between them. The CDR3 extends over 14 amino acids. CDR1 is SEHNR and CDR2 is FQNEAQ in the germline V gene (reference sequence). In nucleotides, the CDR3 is TGTGCCAGCAGCTTAGCGGGTCAATTGGGTACGCAGTATTTT. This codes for CASSLAGQLGTQYF.

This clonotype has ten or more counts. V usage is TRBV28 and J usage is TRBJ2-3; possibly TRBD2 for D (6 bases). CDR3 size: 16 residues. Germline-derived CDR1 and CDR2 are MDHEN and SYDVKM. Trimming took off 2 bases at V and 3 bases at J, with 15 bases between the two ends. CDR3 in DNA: TGTGCCAGCAGTTTAGTGGGTTTCCGGGGGACAGATACGCAGTATTTT. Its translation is CASSLVGFRGTDTQYF.

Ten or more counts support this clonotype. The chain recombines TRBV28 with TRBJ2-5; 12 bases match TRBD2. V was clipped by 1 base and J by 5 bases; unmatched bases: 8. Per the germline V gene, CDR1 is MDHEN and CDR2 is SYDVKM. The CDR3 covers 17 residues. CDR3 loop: CASSLYASGGAAETQYF. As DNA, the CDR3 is TGTGCCAGCAGTTTATACGCTAGCGGGGGGGCCGCGGAGACCCAGTACTTC. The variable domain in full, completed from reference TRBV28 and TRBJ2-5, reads DVKVTQSSRYLVKRTGEKVFLECVQDMDHENMFWYRQDPGLGLRLIYFSYDVKMKEKGDIPEGYSVSREKKERFSLILESASTNQTSMYLCASSLYASGGAAETQYFGPGTRLLVL.